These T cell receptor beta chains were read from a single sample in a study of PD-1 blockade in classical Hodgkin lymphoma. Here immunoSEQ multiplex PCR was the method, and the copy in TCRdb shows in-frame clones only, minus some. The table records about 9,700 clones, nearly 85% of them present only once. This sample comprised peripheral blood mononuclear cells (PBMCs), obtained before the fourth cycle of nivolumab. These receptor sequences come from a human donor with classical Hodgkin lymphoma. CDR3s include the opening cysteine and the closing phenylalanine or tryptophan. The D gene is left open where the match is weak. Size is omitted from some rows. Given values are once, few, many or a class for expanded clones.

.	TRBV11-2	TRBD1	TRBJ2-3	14	CASSRTGTADTQYF	TGTGCCAGCAGCCGGACAGGGACCGCAGATACGCAGTATTTT
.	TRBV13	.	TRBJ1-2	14	CASSPGGGSYGYTF	TGTGCCAGCAGCCCGGGCGGGGGGTCCTATGGCTACACCTTC
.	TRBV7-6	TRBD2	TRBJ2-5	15	CASSRQWGGGETQYF	TGTGCCAGCAGTCGACAATGGGGGGGAGGGGAGACCCAGTACTTC
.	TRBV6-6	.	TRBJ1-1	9	CATGREAFF	TGTGCCACCGGTCGTGAAGCTTTCTTT
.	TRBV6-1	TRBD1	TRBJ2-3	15	CASSRQGASTDTQYF	TGTGCCAGCTCTCGCCAGGGGGCCAGCACAGATACGCAGTATTTT
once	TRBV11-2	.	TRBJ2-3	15	CASSLVTRGTDTQYF	TGTGCCAGCAGCTTAGTAACCAGGGGCACAGATACGCAGTATTTT
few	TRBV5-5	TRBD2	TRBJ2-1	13	CASSPGGYNEQFF	TGTGCCAGCAGCCCGGGAGGGTACAATGAGCAGTTCTTC
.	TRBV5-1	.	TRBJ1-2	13	CASSFGQLYGYTF	TGCGCCAGCAGCTTTGGACAGCTCTATGGCTACACCTTC
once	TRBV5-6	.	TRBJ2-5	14	CASSLRGLVETQYF	TGTGCCAGCAGCTTGCGGGGTTTAGTGGAGACCCAGTACTTC
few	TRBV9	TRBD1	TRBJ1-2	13	CASSADRGYGYTF	TGTGCCAGCAGCGCGGACAGGGGCTATGGCTACACCTTC
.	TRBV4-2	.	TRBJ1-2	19	CASSQAPVGRGGINYGYTF	TGTGCCAGCAGCCAAGCCCCCGTGGGACGGGGAGGTATTAACTATGGCTACACCTTC
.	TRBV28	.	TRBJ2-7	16	CASSSLRVRIPYEQYF	TGTGCCAGCAGTTCACTCAGGGTGCGGATACCCTACGAGCAGTACTTC
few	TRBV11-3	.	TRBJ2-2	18	CASSLDLFGRGGAGELFF	TGTGCCAGCAGCTTAGATCTTTTCGGCAGGGGGGGAGCCGGGGAGCTGTTTTTT
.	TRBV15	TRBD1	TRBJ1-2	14	CATSVGQDNYGYTF	TGTGCCACCAGCGTCGGACAGGACAACTATGGCTACACCTTC
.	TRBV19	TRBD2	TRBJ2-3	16	CASSVLAGAGTDTQYF	TGTGCCAGTAGCGTACTAGCGGGGGCCGGCACAGATACGCAGTATTTT
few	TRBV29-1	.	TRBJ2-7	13	CSAADRYSYEQYF	TGCAGCGCTGCGGACCGCTACTCCTACGAGCAGTACTTC
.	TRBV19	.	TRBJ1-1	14	CASSIRWDRTEAFF	TGTGCCAGTAGTATTCGGTGGGATCGCACTGAAGCTTTCTTT
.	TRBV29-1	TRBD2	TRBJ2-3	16	CSVERGLAGAQDTQYF	TGCAGCGTTGAGAGGGGTCTAGCGGGAGCCCAAGATACGCAGTATTTT
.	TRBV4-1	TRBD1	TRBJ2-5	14	CASSQTGYQETQYF	TGCGCCAGCAGCCAGACAGGGTACCAAGAGACCCAGTACTTC
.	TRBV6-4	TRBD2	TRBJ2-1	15	CASSESSGSGDEQFF	TGTGCCAGCAGTGAATCTAGCGGGAGTGGGGATGAGCAGTTCTTC
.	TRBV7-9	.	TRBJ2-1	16	CASSATGNYIINEQFF	TGTGCCAGCAGCGCTACAGGGAATTATATCATTAATGAGCAGTTCTTC
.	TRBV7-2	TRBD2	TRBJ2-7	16	CASSFGTSGRAYEQYF	TGTGCCAGCAGCTTCGGGACTAGCGGGAGGGCCTACGAGCAGTACTTC
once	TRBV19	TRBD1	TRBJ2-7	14	CASSRTGDSYEQYF	TGTGCCAGTAGTAGGACAGGGGACTCCTACGAGCAGTACTTC